This T cell receptor (beta chain) is from a study of T cells after yellow fever vaccination. TCRdb passed the 5' RACE reads through MiXCR, listing each CDR3 protein once. The sample gives about 170,000 distinct CDR3 sequences, approximately 11% of which show up once; less than 40% is in the top ten. V shed 8 bases and J 7 bases; nucleotides not matched to a gene: 7. This CDR3 contains 13 residues. The clonotype originates from a man younger than 30 who received the YFV17D yellow fever vaccine. The rearrangement links TRBV12-3 or TRBV12-4 to TRBJ1-4; TRBD1 agrees at 7 bases. Source: CD8+ T cells sorted from PBMCs, taken 15 days after the yellow fever booster vaccination. CDR3 sequence (DNA): TGTGCCAGCCTTGGGACAGACAGTGAAAAACTGTTTTTT. Its translation is CASLGTDSEKLFF.